This T cell receptor (beta chain) stems from a study of cytotoxic CD8 clonotypes in ibrutinib-treated CLL (dated by TCRdb to the early 2020s). Study-wide context: In this cohort, some 14 patients were treatment-naive and roughly 10 were relapsed/refractory, while some 18 had unmutated IGHV. Responses were partial in roughly 24 patients and complete in 2; after median about 5.5 years follow-up, around 15 stayed in remission and 12 progressed. Response samples were taken after a median of roughly 12 months on treatment, ranging from about 6 to 40 months. An average of 255,043 productive templates and 80,000 to 100,000 productive rearrangements was obtained per sample. Longitudinal samples were available for about 30% of the 86 trial participants. Cryopreserved peripheral blood mononuclear cells were obtained prior to treatment, at the time of response, and at either disease progression or sustained remission. Every sample from remission and from progressive disease was obtained while the patients were still on ibrutinib.

Each clonotype received, on average, approximately 9.9x coverage in deep resolution sequencing performed on a MiSeq, where the target depth lay between 1 in 1 million and 1 in 200,000 T cells. The immunoSEQ hsTCRB Kit was used to generate TCR beta libraries. The authors' pipeline ran thus. The data were analyzed with ImmunoSEQ Analyzer and ImmunoSEQ Data Assistant, and V, D and J gene assignments followed IMGT definitions. Clonality, with values ranging from 0 to 1, was calculated as one minus the normalized Shannon entropy of productive rearrangement frequencies. Only overrepresented clonotypes making up at least 0.05% of the repertoire of each patient were included in the public clonotype analysis. Some 13 age-matched healthy donor repertoires from immuneACCESS served as clonality controls. The immuneACCESS repertoire file appears here via TCRdb, limited to in-frame rearrangements. These files lack a portion of the clones; in checked studies, under half of the deficit traces to unresolved V genes, and the cause of the others is not known. V and J calls and clone size are those listed in that table; D and trimming were worked out from the DNA. The sample has more than 200,000 clones on record, 70% of them singletons. Over 15% of the sample is in the top ten clones.

The investigation overall reported the following: Sustained-remission and progressing patients did not have matched sampling times, and lymph node repertoires were not examined. Public clonotypes were found to be uncommon and were observed to contract or remain stable during treatment; the increase in clonality was shown to reflect expansion of private clonotypes at ibrutinib response. At baseline, clonality was higher than in age-matched healthy donors and showed a strong correlation with circulating CD8+ T-cell counts. Clonality rose at ibrutinib response, remained stable during sustained remission, and dropped back toward baseline at progression.

Taken with the paper, the label for time point translates to: roughly 23 months on ibrutinib. For TCR beta library preparation, roughly 2 micrograms of genomic DNA was extracted from cryopreserved PBMCs. High-throughput TCR beta sequencing was performed on longitudinal blood samples from CLL patients receiving ibrutinib monotherapy. The patients took part in an open-label, single-center phase 2 trial of ibrutinib monotherapy. Remarks on this clone: Its antigen specificity is not known. No clone much larger than this one lies a single base away; base qualities are absent.

The material was PBMCs, obtained after 24 months of ibrutinib treatment. The origin of this receptor is a human donor with chronic lymphocytic leukemia.

The CDR3: CASSPTSGNEQFF. The DNA sequence follows: TGTGCCAGCAGCCCCACGAGTGGCAATGAGCAGTTCTTC. The chain was built from TRBV7-6 and TRBJ2-1, with no reliable assignment of the D segment. For CDR1 and CDR2, the germline V gene lists SGHVS and FNYEAQ. The CDR3 contains 13 residues, cysteine and phenylalanine counted. Only the CDR3 DNA is retained, 39 bases long and in frame from the first base. The V and J ends are trimmed by 5 bases and 6 bases, leaving 11 bases between them. Supplemented by the reference TRBV7-6 and TRBJ2-1 proteins around the CDR3, the complete variable domain is GAGVSQSPRYKVTKRGQDVALRCDPISGHVSLYWYRQALGQGPEFLTYFNYEAQQDKSGLPNDRFSAERPEGSISTLTIQRTEQRDSAMYRCASSPTSGNEQFFGPGTRLTVL.